In its sample, the clone carrying this TCR beta chain ranks as medium-sized. As for time point: after trial treatment. Treatment defined: LDRT plus nivolumab, ipilimumab, low-dose cyclophosphamide and aspirin (RACIN trial). Along with nivolumab and ipilimumab, donors received aspirin, low-dose cyclophosphamide and low-dose radiotherapy. The entry originates in a study of low-dose radiotherapy and immunotherapy resistance in tumors. Study context: Given every two weeks, intravenous cyclophosphamide 200 mg/m2 preceded radiation and immunotherapy by one day.

TRAV- and TRBV-specific primers, spanning alpha and beta chains, primed first-strand cDNA. The PCR that amplified TCRs ran for approximately 20 cycles, relying on a constant-region primer and a V-primer adapter. MiXCR was run by TCRdb on the reads, yielding one entry per CDR3 protein. The table has about 35,000 distinct CDR3 sequences, 20% to 25% seen once. With V trimmed by 5 bases and J by 7 bases, 5 bases remained unmatched. Germline CDR1 SGHTA, CDR2 FQGNSA. The CDR3 spans 14 residues. Sequencing was performed on PBMCs, taken after low-dose radiotherapy plus immunotherapy. The V gene is TRBV7-2, the J gene TRBJ1-2; 12 bases agree with TRBD1. The clonotype was recovered from a female donor with ovarian cancer. The CDR3 nucleotides are TGTGCCAGCAGCGCCGGGACAGGGGGCTTTGGCTACACCTTC. Translating it yields CASSAGTGGFGYTF.